The clone carrying this T cell receptor beta chain was counted between two and nine times. Its antigen is unknown. The record originates from a study of T cells in localized non-small cell lung cancer. Study-level results: Paired adjacent lung recovered a median around 62 of the top 100 tumor clones. Highest T cell clonality was seen in uninvolved adjacent lung, surpassing that measured in tumor. Sequencing was restricted to one tumor region; therefore, heterogeneity remains possible.

This CDR3 contains 13 residues. The V end lost 5 bases, the J end lost 0 bases, and 11 bases lay between the germline ends. The V gene's germline CDR1 is GTSNPN and CDR2 SVGIG (reference sequence). Data came from immunoSEQ multiplex PCR; TCRdb stores just in-frame clones and leaves some out. In the table there are roughly 10,000 clones, less than 35% of which are singletons. The TCR sequence derives from a man aged 35-75 years with stage I lung adenocarcinoma. Sample: lung tumor tissue, taken before any cancer treatment. The chain couples TRBV30 to TRBJ2-7; D not resolved. The CDR3 DNA is TGTGCCTGGCGTGGCCTTAGCTCCTACGAGCAGTACTTC. This gives the protein CAWRGLSSYEQYF.